Following are 8 T cell receptor beta chains from one sample sequenced in a study of shared T cell receptors in the human thymus. The method was immunoSEQ multiplex PCR; TCRdb's version includes in-frame clones alone and lacks a portion of them. The sample records about 400,000 clones, over 90% being singletons. The sequencing sample was made of thymocytes. Receptors were obtained from a human donor.

The CDR3 DNA follows: TGTGCCAGCAGTAACTTGGCGCCTAGGGGTGAGCAGTTCTTC. Translating gives CASSNLAPRGEQFF. The chain is built from TRBV28 and TRBJ2-1; the D gene is possibly TRBD1 (5 bases). Germline V gene lookup returns CDR1 MDHEN and CDR2 SYDVKM. V shed 5 bases and J shed 9 bases, with 17 bases lying between them. This CDR3 is 14 amino acids long.

The chain recombines TRBV21-1 with TRBJ2-7; TRBD2 is the table's D call and was not checked against the DNA. TRBV21-1 is a listed pseudogene. CDR3 size: 16 residues. CDR3 protein: CASSKATREASYEQYF. In DNA, the CDR3 is TGTGCCAGCAGCAAAGCAACGCGGGAGGCCTCCTACGAGCAGTACTTC.

V and J are TRBV6-1 and TRBJ1-5, with 9 bases aligning to TRBD1. Germline V gene data show CDR1 as MNHNS and CDR2 as SASEGT. V lost 1 base, J lost 1 base, and 8 bases stayed unmatched. The CDR3 extends over 18 amino acids. For the CDR3, the DNA is TGTGCCAGCAGTGAAGTCGACAGGGGGGGCGTGAGCAATCAGCCCCAGCATTTT. Translated: CASSEVDRGGVSNQPQHF.

The chain carries TRBV28 and TRBJ2-3; 14 bases are a match to TRBD2. The germline V gene has CDR1 MDHEN and CDR2 SYDVKM. This CDR3 has 17 residues. V gave up 6 bases and J gave up 6 bases; unmatched junction bases: 11. For the CDR3, the DNA is TGTGCCAGCAGGGGGGCGACTAGCGGGAGGGCGTGGGATACGCAGTATTTT. Translated: CASRGATSGRAWDTQYF.

The CDR3 spells CASSWVDRGPNYGYTF. The CDR3 DNA is TGTGCCAGCAGCTGGGTAGACAGGGGGCCGAACTATGGCTACACCTTC. This chain links TRBV5-4 with TRBJ1-2, with TRBD1 identical over 10 bases. The CDR3 runs 16 residues. Germline V lookup: CDR1 SGHNT, CDR2 YYREEE (reference sequence). V was clipped by 3 bases and J by 2 bases; unmatched bases: 7.

The CDR3 is CASSQAKEEGKGLATNEKLFF. DNA of the CDR3: TGTGCCAGCAGCCAAGCAAAGGAGGAGGGAAAGGGATTAGCAACTAATGAAAAACTGTTTTTT. J is TRBJ1-4 and V is TRBV14; D gene ambiguous. The V end was cut by 1 base, the J end by 0 bases, with 24 bases between. This CDR3 has 21 residues. Germline V gene data show CDR1 as SGHDN and CDR2 as FVKESK.

This sequence joins TRBV5-1 and TRBJ1-5; D possibly corresponds to TRBD1 (5 bases). This CDR3 is 16 amino acids long. In germline, CDR1 is SGHRS, CDR2 YFSETQ. With 1 base removed from V and 7 bases from J, the gap between germline ends came to 18 bases. The CDR3: CASSLPVGTQNQPQHF. CDR3 DNA: TGCGCCAGCAGCTTGCCAGTCGGGACTCAGAACCAGCCCCAGCATTTT.

This CDR3 is CASSGGRYEQYF. The CDR3 coding sequence is TGTGCCAGCAGCGGAGGGCGCTACGAGCAGTACTTC. The chain is built from TRBV6-1 and TRBJ2-7; a weak D match, TRBD2 (6 bases). Trimming removed 6 bases from V and 3 bases from J, with 9 bases in between. Germline V lookup: CDR1 MNHNS, CDR2 SASEGT. CDR3 length equals 12 residues.